The 21 T cell receptor beta chains in this list originate from one sample, sequenced in a study of regulatory T cells in long-lasting Graves disease (dated by TCRdb to the early 2020s). What this sample's time point label stands for: newly diagnosed GD, antithyroid drugs for less than 3 months. For both TCR sequencing and RNA sequencing, RNA was extracted from PBMCs in TRIzol. Library preparation employed multiplex PCR. Sequencing took place on an Illumina HiSeq 4000. To build TCR beta libraries, CDR3 regions were amplified by Arm-PCR using iRepertoire HTBI primers. TCRdb itself trimmed the public reads at Q25 with fastp, ran MiXCR and retained productive beta chains. Merged by CDR3 protein, the rows form single entries marked with the most common genes and DNA. The table for this sample lists around 320,000 distinct CDR3 sequences; approximately 15% of them were counted only once. The top ten hold 25% to 30% of the sample.

Separately, the same data were catalogued under a study of T cells in Graves' hyperthyroidism and ophthalmopathy.

Sample: peripheral blood mononuclear cells (PBMCs), taken at new diagnosis, from a patient treated with antithyroid drugs. The receptors were sampled from a man aged 35-49 years with Graves disease. Donor details come from another sample of the same person, matched by shared clones.

The chain combines TRBV7-9 with TRBJ1-3; D unresolved. The ends were cut back, 6 bases at V and 2 bases at J, with 14 bases in the middle. Per germline, CDR1 SEHNR and CDR2 FQNEAQ (reference sequence). The length of the CDR3 is 15 residues. The chain's CDR3 is CASSQRSAAGNTIYF. The CDR3 nucleotides are TGTGCCAGCAGTCAGAGGTCGGCGGCTGGAAACACCATATATTTT.

There are a few counts of this clonotype. A much larger clone lies a single base off, so this may be a read error. The chain has TRBV6-2 or TRBV6-3 and TRBJ2-3; 7 bases match TRBD1. The last part of the DNA fits TRBJ1-5 better; the J call may be wrong. Germline lookup yields CDR1 MNHEY and CDR2 SVGEGT. The CDR3 covers 15 residues. The CDR3 DNA reads TGTGCCAGCAGTTCGGGACAGTCTAGCACAGATACGCAGCATTTT. It codes for CASSSGQSSTDTQHF.

V is TRBV5-4 and J is TRBJ2-1, with TRBD2 identical over 12 bases. CDR1 and CDR2 (germline): SGHNT, YYREEE (reference sequence). V shed 4 bases, J shed 9 bases, and the junction held 8 bases outside the gene matches. There are 15 residues in the CDR3. The CDR3 DNA reads TGTGCCAGCAGCCTTTCTAGCGGGGGGGTTGGTGAGCAGTTCTTC. Protein: CASSLSSGGVGEQFF.

This clonotype was recorded at least ten times. The J gene is TRBJ2-5, the V gene TRBV6-1; weak D call: TRBD2 (6 bases). Germline CDR1 is MNHNS and CDR2 is SASEGT. Trimming removed 6 bases at V and 4 bases at J, with 9 bases between. This CDR3 has 12 residues. CDR3 protein: CASRPGGETQYF. The CDR3, as DNA: TGTGCCAGCAGGCCCGGGGGAGAGACCCAGTACTTC.

This clonotype was detected ten times or more. V usage is TRBV24-1 and J usage is TRBJ2-5; 9 bases fit TRBD1. The V gene end was trimmed by 3 bases and the J gene end by 5 bases; junction bases not matched to a gene: 6. The CDR3 has 15 residues. Germline lookup yields CDR1 KGHDR and CDR2 SFDVKD. In nucleotides, the CDR3 is TGTGCCACCAGTGATACGGGACAGGGTGAGGAGACCCAGTACTTC. Amino acids: CATSDTGQGEETQYF.

This clonotype has ten or more counts. V usage is TRBV20-1 and J usage is TRBJ2-1, with 10 bases identical to TRBD2. The CDR3 is made up of 18 amino acids. Germline loops: CDR1 DFQATT, CDR2 SNEGSKA (reference sequence). J was trimmed by 4 bases and V by 1 base; bases with no gene match: 13. CDR3 in amino acids: CSARGVAGGSIGYNEQFF. CDR3 bases: TGCAGTGCTAGAGGGGTAGCGGGGGGCTCAATAGGATACAATGAGCAGTTCTTC.

There are many counts of this clonotype. The chain recombines TRBV29-1 with TRBJ2-5; possibly TRBD1 or TRBD2 for D (6 bases each). This CDR3 is built from 12 residues. CDR1 is SQVTM, CDR2 ANQGSEA, per germline. V was trimmed by 3 bases and J by 4 bases, leaving 9 bases between them. CDR3 amino acids: CSVDGGRETQYF. The CDR3 DNA is TGCAGCGTTGACGGGGGCCGAGAGACCCAGTACTTC.

There are a few counts of this clonotype. The V gene is TRBV29-1, the J gene TRBJ2-1; D possibly corresponds to TRBD1 (5 bases). This CDR3 has 14 amino acids. Between the trimmed V and J ends, which lost 7 bases and 0 bases, there was a span of 13 bases. Germline loops: CDR1 SQVTM, CDR2 ANQGSEA. The CDR3 region has the DNA TGCAGCGCAAACACAGGAAGCTCCTACAATGAGCAGTTCTTC. Its protein is CSANTGSSYNEQFF.

This clonotype appeared a single time. This chain uses TRBV7-9 with TRBJ2-5, with 8 positions matching TRBD1. The CDR3 is 15 residues long. J gave up 6 bases and V 5 bases, and 11 bases lay outside the gene matches. The V gene's germline CDR1 is SEHNR and CDR2 FQNEAQ (reference sequence). CDR3 coding DNA: TGTGCCAGCAGCCCCGGGACAGGCTTCGTCAAGACCCAGTACTTC. This codes for CASSPGTGFVKTQYF. The whole variable domain, remainder taken from reference TRBV7-9 and TRBJ2-5, is DTGVSQNPRHKITKRGQNVTFRCDPISEHNRLYWYRQTLGQGPEFLTYFQNEAQLEKSRLLSDRFSAERPKGSFSTLEIQRTEQGDSAMYLCASSPGTGFVKTQYFGPGTRLLVL.

The V gene is TRBV12-3 or TRBV12-4, the J gene TRBJ1-5, with a tentative D call TRBD1 (6 bases). The CDR3 totals 14 residues. V lost 6 bases, J lost 3 bases, and 12 bases lay in between. CDR3 in DNA: TGTGCCAGCAGGGCCGGGACAAACAATCAGCCCCAGCATTTT. It codes for CASRAGTNNQPQHF.

Comment on this clonotype: Only one base separates this from a far larger clonotype, so it likely reflects a read error. This chain uses TRBV11-2 with TRBJ2-1; 9 positions agree with TRBD1. The CDR3 length is 14 residues. CDR1 and CDR2 from the germline V gene are SGHAT and FQNNGV. V lost 3 bases and J lost 10; bases outside the gene matches: 7. For the CDR3, the DNA is TGTGCCAGCAGCTTTGGGACAGGGTCCTACGAGCAGTTCTTC. The encoded protein is CASSFGTGSYEQFF.

Points on this clonotype: A far more abundant clone sits one base away, making this likely a read error. The rearrangement uses TRBV3-1 and TRBJ2-3; unclear D gene. The DNA end favors TRBJ2-7, so the J call may be wrong. CDR3 size: 12 residues. CDR1 is LGHDT, CDR2 YNNKEL, per germline (reference sequence). The CDR3 sequence is CASSQVFYEQYF. The CDR3 DNA follows: TGTGCCAGCAGCCAAGTGTTCTACGAGCAGTACTTC.

This clonotype was detected ten times or more. V usage is TRBV6-2 or TRBV6-3 and J usage is TRBJ2-3; D call uncertain. The CDR3 has 12 residues. Trimming shortened V by 4 bases and J by 5 bases, and 7 bases separated the two germline ends. From germline, CDR1 is MNHEY and CDR2 SVGEGT. CDR3 sequence (DNA): TGTGCCAGCAGTTCCCAAATAGATACGCAGTATTTT. Translating it yields CASSSQIDTQYF.

This clonotype showed up many times. J is TRBJ2-2 and V is TRBV11-1; tentative D call: TRBD1 (6 bases). Trimming stripped 5 bases from V and 3 bases from J, with 13 bases between. The germline V gene encodes CDR1 SGHAT and CDR2 FQDESV (reference sequence). The CDR3 contains 15 residues. The CDR3 region has the DNA TGTGCCAGCAGCCCGGACAGTCGATACACCGGGGAGCTGTTTTTT. Its protein product is CASSPDSRYTGELFF. The full variable domain, completed using reference TRBV11-1 and TRBJ2-2, is EAEVAQSPRYKITEKSQAVAFWCDPISGHATLYWYRQILGQGPELLVQFQDESVVDDSQLPKDRFSAERLKGVDSTLKIQPAELGDSAMYLCASSPDSRYTGELFFGEGSRLTVL.

This clonotype was detected ten times or more. Its ends do not fully match the called genes, so a read error is possible. This chain connects TRBV5-1 to TRBJ2-7; 9 positions match TRBD1. CDR1 SGHRS and CDR2 YFSETQ come from the germline V gene. CDR3 length: 15 amino acids. The CDR3: CASSRSGTGSYEQYF. The CDR3 DNA reads as TGTGCCAGCAGCCGCTCCGGGACAGGGTCCTACGAGCAGTACTTC.

This rearrangement joins TRBV6-5 to TRBJ2-7, with D perhaps TRBD2 (6 bases). The V gene's germline CDR1 is MNHEY and CDR2 SVGAGI. The CDR3 contains 14 residues. Trimming removed 2 bases from V and 3 bases from J, with 11 bases in between. The CDR3 nucleotides read TGTGCCAGCAGTTACCGGCGGCGGGACTACGAGCAGTACTTC. Amino acid sequence: CASSYRRRDYEQYF.

The table lists this clonotype with a few counts. The CDR3 does not close with the conserved phenylalanine or tryptophan, likely indicating a read error. The CDR3 reads CASRRAIPSPGELFS. For the CDR3, the DNA is TGTGCCAGCAGGCGCGCCATACCATCCCCCGGGGAGCTGTTTTCT. The genes are TRBV28 and TRBJ2-2; D not resolved. Germline V gene lookup returns CDR1 MDHEN and CDR2 SYDVKM. Trimming removed 6 bases at V and 6 bases at J, with 17 bases between. The CDR3 spans 15 residues.

This clonotype was counted many times. J is TRBJ2-3 and V is TRBV28, with D possibly being TRBD1 or TRBD2 (6 bases each). CDR1 and CDR2 from the germline V gene are MDHEN and SYDVKM. V shed 7 bases and J shed 2 bases, with 10 bases lying between them. This CDR3 is 13 amino acids long. The CDR3 sequence is CASMGGHTDTQYF. Here the CDR3 DNA reads TGTGCCAGCATGGGGGGACACACAGATACGCAGTATTTT.

This clonotype occurred many times. Germline is not matched at one junction end, which may reflect a read error. The V and J genes are TRBV18 and TRBJ2-7; D is unresolved. The CDR3 covers 13 residues. Germline CDR1 reads KGHSH; CDR2 reads LQKENI. The CDR3 DNA sequence: TGTGCCAGCTCTCCACTTACCTTCTACGAGCAGTACTTC. Protein sequence: CASSPLTFYEQYF.

This clonotype was detected only a few times. This rearrangement joins TRBV7-6 to TRBJ2-1; D possibly corresponds to TRBD2 (5 bases). CDR1 is SGHVS, CDR2 FNYEAQ, per germline. CDR3 length: 18 amino acids. V lost 5 bases to trimming and J lost 7 bases, with 27 bases between them. The CDR3 region is CASSPIPPGPGFGNEQFF. The CDR3 DNA is TGTGCCAGCAGCCCAATTCCCCCGGGCCCGGGGTTCGGGAATGAGCAGTTCTTC.

This clonotype appeared a few times. The genes are TRBV7-2 and TRBJ2-4, with 8 bases identical to TRBD1. Losses at the gene ends were 7 bases for V and 0 bases for J; bases not matched to a gene: 5. The CDR3 runs to 15 residues. The germline V gene has CDR1 SGHTA and CDR2 FQGNSA. In DNA, the CDR3 is TGTGCCAGCACCCCCGACAGGGGAGCCAAAAACATTCAGTACTTC. Translated: CASTPDRGAKNIQYF. Full variable domain (outside the CDR3, taken from reference TRBV7-2 and TRBJ2-4): GAGVSQSPSNKVTEKGKDVELRCDPISGHTALYWYRQSLGQGLEFLIYFQGNSAPDKSGLPSDRFSAERTGGSVSTLTIQRTQQEDSAVYLCASTPDRGAKNIQYFGAGTRLSVL.